These T cell receptor beta chains were read from a single sample in a study of blood T cell repertoires in COVID-19. This table comes from immunoSEQ multiplex PCR, and its TCRdb copy is limited to in-frame clones, with some not included. The sample has around 100,000 clones, roughly 87% seen once. What was sequenced was peripheral blood. The source of these receptors is a woman aged 45-60 years with COVID-19, enrolled during active disease. The CDR3 runs from the conserved cysteine through the conserved F or W. The D gene is left open where the match is weak. Rows give clone size only sometimes, using once, few, many, or a class for an expanded clone.

j_gene | abundance | v_gene | d_gene | len | CDR3nt | CDR3aa
TRBJ2-4 | NA | TRBV6-2/TRBV6-3 | TRBD1 | 17 | TGTGCCAGCAGTTACCCAGACAGGGGGGTTGCCAAAAACATTCAGTACTTC | CASSYPDRGVAKNIQYF
TRBJ2-7 | few | TRBV11-2 | TRBD1 | 16 | TGTGCCAGCAGCGACCTTGGGACAGGGCCTCTCGGAGAGCAGTACTTC | CASSDLGTGPLGEQYF
TRBJ1-5 | few | TRBV5-1 | NA | 14 | TGCGCCAGCAGCTTAGGAGGTAGCAATCAGCCCCAGCATTTT | CASSLGGSNQPQHF
TRBJ2-7 | once | TRBV11-3 | NA | 14 | TGTGCCAGCAGCTTGAGGACAGATCCTAGGGAGCAGTACTTC | CASSLRTDPREQYF
TRBJ2-5 | NA | TRBV11-2 | TRBD2 | 16 | TGTGCCAGCAGCTTAGTTGGCGGGGGGGCTTCAGAGACCCAGTACTTC | CASSLVGGGASETQYF
TRBJ2-7 | NA | TRBV5-6 | NA | 13 | TGTGCCAGCAGCTTGGGGGGGCTCTACGAGCAGTACTTC | CASSLGGLYEQYF
TRBJ1-5 | NA | TRBV4-3 | NA | 14 | TGCGCCAGCAGCCAAGATAGGGGGAATCAGCCCCAGCATTTT | CASSQDRGNQPQHF
TRBJ2-7 | few | TRBV5-6 | NA | 14 | TGTGCCAGCAGCAGAGACACGTTCTCCTACGAGCAGTACTTC | CASSRDTFSYEQYF
TRBJ2-3 | NA | TRBV5-1 | NA | 15 | TGCGCCAGCAGCTTGGCGGGGGGCCGCACAGATACGCAGTATTTT | CASSLAGGRTDTQYF
TRBJ2-7 | NA | TRBV5-1 | NA | 14 | TGCGCCAGCAGCCCCGGGAGAGGCTCCTACGAGCAGTACTTC | CASSPGRGSYEQYF